This T cell receptor (delta chain) came from a study of Vδ1+ human thymocytes. Sequences come from RNA converted to cDNA by reverse transcription. CDR3 amplicons came from multiplex PCR with pooled V-gene forward and constant-region reverse primers. TCRdb applied CATT to the multiplex PCR reads for clone calling. The table shows about 53,000 delta-chain clones, with approximately 15% occurring only once. This CDR3 spans 17 amino acids. CDR1 and CDR2 (germline): GEAIGNYY, EKD. V lost 6 bases to trimming and J lost 0 bases; unmatched junction nucleotides: 12. General observations from the study: Thymic TRG and TRD repertoires appeared highly polyclonal.

This clone was detected many times. Its cognate antigen is unknown. The rearrangement joins TRDV2 to TRDJ1; TRDD3 agrees at 10 bases. Sequenced: Vdelta1+ gamma-delta thymocytes from the thymus. Documented subset: FACS-sorted CD3+ TCRalphabeta- TCRVdelta1+ TCRVdelta2- thymocytes. The TCR comes from a girl under three years old who had congenital heart surgery. CDR3 protein: CACSYWGILPYTDKLIF. Written as DNA, the CDR3 is TGTGCCTGTTCCTACTGGGGGATTCTTCCTTACACCGATAAACTCATCTTT.